These T cell receptor beta chains were read from a single sample in a study of vaccination and CD4 T cells after COVID-19. TCRdb fed the PCR reads into MiXCR, producing one record per CDR3 protein. The table has 9,000 to 10,000 distinct CDR3 sequences, about 55% seen once. No antigen has been identified for these receptors. The material sequenced was CD4+ T cells from blood, cultured in vitro. The receptors shown here come from a human donor who had recovered from COVID-19. Both conserved end residues are part of each CDR3. The order of the fields is V gene, D gene, J gene, CDR3 protein. D genes are given only for firm matches.

>TRBV6-5|TRBD1|TRBJ2-7
CASSYRQGYEQYF
>TRBV15|TRBD1|TRBJ1-5
CATSRDQDRVGNQPQHF
>TRBV7-2|-|TRBJ2-7
CASSAAAGIVYEQYF
>TRBV24-1|-|TRBJ2-1
CATSDLVRDNEQFF
>TRBV7-3|-|TRBJ2-7
CASSLAGGYEQYF
>TRBV11-2|-|TRBJ1-2
CASSLDGPYTF
>TRBV15|-|TRBJ1-4
CATSVRLNEKLFF
>TRBV6-2/TRBV6-3|-|TRBJ2-5
CASSYSRGGETQYF
>TRBV20-1|-|TRBJ2-1
CSARIGAAGMSYNEQFF
>TRBV7-2|-|TRBJ2-7
CASSTLYEQYF
>TRBV29-1|-|TRBJ1-1
CSVPPGGSNTEAFF
>TRBV12-3/TRBV12-4|TRBD1|TRBJ2-2
CASSPSMGQGYNTGELFF
>TRBV14|TRBD2|TRBJ2-1
CASSQRPYLAGGPLGEQFF
>TRBV7-2|-|TRBJ1-6
CASSLQQVVNSPLHF
>TRBV12-3/TRBV12-4|-|TRBJ2-5
CASSFGAPQPWETQYF
>TRBV21-1|-|TRBJ2-3
CASSKGSTGRRDTDTQYF
>TRBV6-5|-|TRBJ2-2
CASSYSKGQGTGELFF
>TRBV7-2|-|TRBJ1-2
CASSPTRGSLGYTF
>TRBV20-1|TRBD2|TRBJ2-7
CSAGLAGRDEQYF
>TRBV30|-|TRBJ1-1
CAWSFPPHAEAFF
>TRBV24-1|-|TRBJ2-3
CATSLGQVDTQYF
>TRBV7-2|-|TRBJ2-7
CASTLGGASSYEQYF